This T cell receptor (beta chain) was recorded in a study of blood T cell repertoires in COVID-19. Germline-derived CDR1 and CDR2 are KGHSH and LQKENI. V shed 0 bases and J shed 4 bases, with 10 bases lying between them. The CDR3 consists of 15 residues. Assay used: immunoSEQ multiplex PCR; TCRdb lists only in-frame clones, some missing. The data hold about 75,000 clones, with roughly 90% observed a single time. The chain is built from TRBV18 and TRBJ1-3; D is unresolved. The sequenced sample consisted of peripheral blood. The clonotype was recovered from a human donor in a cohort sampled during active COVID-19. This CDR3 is CASSPPSVPGNTIYF. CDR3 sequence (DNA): TGTGCCAGCTCACCACCTTCCGTCCCCGGAAACACCATATATTTT.